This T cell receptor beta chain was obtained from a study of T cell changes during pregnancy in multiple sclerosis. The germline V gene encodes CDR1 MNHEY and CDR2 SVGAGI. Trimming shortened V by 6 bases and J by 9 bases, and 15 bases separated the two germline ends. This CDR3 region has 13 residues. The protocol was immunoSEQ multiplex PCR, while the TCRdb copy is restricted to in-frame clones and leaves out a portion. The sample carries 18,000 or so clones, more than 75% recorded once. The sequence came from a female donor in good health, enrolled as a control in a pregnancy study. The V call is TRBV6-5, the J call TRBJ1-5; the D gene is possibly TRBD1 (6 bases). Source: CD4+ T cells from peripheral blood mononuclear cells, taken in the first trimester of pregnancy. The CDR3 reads CASSTGHEWPQHF. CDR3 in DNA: TGTGCCAGCAGCACAGGGCATGAATGGCCCCAGCATTTT.